This T cell receptor (beta chain) derives from a study of T cells in Graves' hyperthyroidism and ophthalmopathy. This clonotype came up many times. There were TCR beta CDR3 regions amplified from RNA transcripts. TCR CDR3 underwent first-round RT-PCR with the HTBI primer set. TCRdb passed the multiplex PCR reads through MiXCR, listing each CDR3 protein once. The sample records about 600,000 distinct CDR3 sequences, approximately 14% being singletons. The CDR3 runs 15 residues. The ends were cut back, 6 bases at V and 2 bases at J, with 14 bases in the middle. Looked up from germline, CDR1 is MNHNS and CDR2 is SASEGT.

The sample taken for sequencing was blood. The sequence came from a woman aged 18-29 years with Graves' ophthalmopathy. J is TRBJ2-4 and V is TRBV6-1; D may be TRBD2 (5 bases). The CDR3 bases are TGTGCCAGCAGAATGGGCGGAGGAACCAAAAACATTCAGTACTTC. The encoded protein is CASRMGGGTKNIQYF.